These T cell receptor beta chains were read from a single sample in a study of cytomegalovirus exposure and HLA in healthy donors. The repertoire was sequenced with immunoSEQ multiplex PCR; TCRdb's copy has only in-frame clones and lacks some. Of about 200,000 clones listed, roughly four fifths are singletons. The sample comprised PBMCs. These TCRs come from a young woman in good health and CMV-seronegative. The CDR3 runs from the conserved cysteine through the conserved F or W. The D gene is left open where the match is weak. Not every row has a clone size; where given, it reads once, few, many or a size class.

d_gene,j_gene,v_gene,abundance,CDR3aa,CDR3nt
-,TRBJ2-7,TRBV28,-,CASGWASSYEQYF,TGTGCCAGCGGCTGGGCAAGCTCCTACGAGCAGTACTTC
TRBD1,TRBJ1-2,TRBV10-3,-,CAISKGASDYGYTF,TGTGCCATCAGTAAGGGGGCTTCCGACTATGGCTACACCTTC
TRBD1,TRBJ2-7,TRBV6-5,-,CASSYSELRGYEQYF,TGTGCCAGCAGTTACTCGGAGCTCAGGGGGTACGAGCAGTACTTC
-,TRBJ1-1,TRBV2,-,CASREASSGGTEAFF,TGTGCCAGCAGAGAAGCCTCTTCTGGGGGGACTGAAGCTTTCTTT
-,TRBJ2-6,TRBV5-4,once,CASSLTVVGANVLTF,TGTGCCAGCAGCCTCACGGTAGTTGGGGCCAACGTCCTGACTTTC
TRBD2,TRBJ2-1,TRBV5-1,-,CASSSHLAGGFDEQFF,TGCGCCAGCAGCTCCCACCTAGCGGGAGGATTCGATGAGCAGTTCTTC
TRBD2,TRBJ2-3,TRBV28,-,CASSLALAGYTDTQYF,TGTGCCAGCAGTTTAGCACTAGCGGGGTACACAGATACGCAGTATTTT
TRBD1,TRBJ2-1,TRBV6-5,-,CASSSGTGVGNEQFF,TGTGCCAGCAGTTCCGGGACAGGGGTGGGCAATGAGCAGTTCTTC
-,TRBJ2-7,TRBV10-1,-,CASSKSRGRGQYF,TGCGCCAGCAGTAAGTCGAGGGGCAGGGGGCAGTACTTC
-,TRBJ2-1,TRBV7-2,-,CASSLAGAAYNEQFF,TGTGCCAGCAGCTTAGCGGGAGCGGCCTACAATGAGCAGTTCTTC
-,TRBJ1-1,TRBV6-6,few,CASSKRRGEAFF,TGTGCCAGCAGTAAACGACGGGGTGAAGCTTTCTTT